Listed below are T cell receptor beta chains from one sample, sequenced in a study of blood T cell repertoires in COVID-19. Profiled with immunoSEQ multiplex PCR; TCRdb holds only in-frame clones, not every one. The table lists 130,000 or so clones, approximately 90% of them singletons. Sequencing input: peripheral blood. The receptor source for this set is a man aged 50 to 59 with active or convalescent COVID-19. Each CDR3 is given with its conserved first and last residue. D genes are given only for firm matches. Clone size, where shown, is once, few, many, or a class for clones that have expanded.

abundance	j_gene	len	v_gene	d_gene	CDR3aa	CDR3nt
.	TRBJ1-6	13	TRBV6-1	.	CASSDRGNSPLHF	TGTGCCAGCAGTGACAGGGGTAATTCACCCCTCCACTTT
.	TRBJ2-4	13	TRBV7-8	.	CASSLAPENIQYF	TGTGCCAGCAGCTTAGCTCCGGAAAACATTCAGTACTTC
.	TRBJ2-3	15	TRBV5-6	.	CASSLVGGALDTQYF	TGTGCCAGCAGCTTGGTTGGGGGGGCCCTAGATACGCAGTATTTT
.	TRBJ1-1	13	TRBV5-1	.	CASSLAGNTEAFF	TGCGCCAGCAGCTTAGCCGGGAACACTGAAGCTTTCTTT
once	TRBJ1-2	16	TRBV9	.	CASSVLGGGVYDGYTF	TGTGCCAGCAGCGTATTGGGGGGAGGGGTCTACGATGGCTACACCTTC
once	TRBJ1-4	14	TRBV28	.	CASKSTRVVEKLFF	TGTGCCAGCAAAAGCACCAGGGTGGTTGAAAAACTGTTTTTT
once	TRBJ2-1	19	TRBV3-1/TRBV3-2	TRBD2	CASSPALGGVLADNNEQFF	TGTGCCAGCAGCCCTGCCTTGGGGGGGGTACTAGCGGATAACAATGAGCAGTTCTTC
.	TRBJ2-6	14	TRBV30	.	CAWIQDSGANVLTF	TGTGCCTGGATCCAGGACTCTGGGGCCAACGTCCTGACTTTC
.	TRBJ2-7	15	TRBV5-4	.	CASSLARERAYEQYF	TGTGCCAGCAGCTTGGCCCGCGAGAGGGCCTACGAGCAGTACTTC
once	TRBJ2-7	13	TRBV6-5	.	CASRSAEPLEQYF	TGTGCCAGCAGATCAGCGGAGCCCCTCGAGCAGTACTTC
few	TRBJ2-1	16	TRBV6-6	TRBD2	CASTSGRTQMYNEQFF	TGTGCCAGCACTAGCGGGAGGACTCAAATGTACAATGAGCAGTTCTTC
.	TRBJ1-2	13	TRBV3-1/TRBV3-2	TRBD1	CASSLGQAYGYTF	TGTGCCAGCAGCCTTGGACAGGCCTATGGCTACACCTTC
.	TRBJ1-5	16	TRBV18	.	CASSPAGPNSNQPQHF	TGTGCCAGCTCACCAGCTGGGCCTAATAGCAATCAGCCCCAGCATTTT
.	TRBJ2-5	15	TRBV18	.	CASSPPEGYQETQYF	TGTGCCAGCTCACCACCGGAGGGGTACCAAGAGACCCAGTACTTC
.	TRBJ2-3	17	TRBV7-9	TRBD2	CASSSPPGTSGTDTQYF	TGTGCCAGCAGCTCCCCTCCGGGGACTAGCGGCACAGATACGCAGTATTTT
.	TRBJ2-1	17	TRBV30	TRBD2	CAWVVVAGDLYYNEQFF	TGTGCCTGGGTGGTGGTAGCGGGGGACCTATACTACAATGAGCAGTTCTTC
once	TRBJ1-3	19	TRBV21-1	.	CASSKVARYRGSSGNTIYF	TGTGCCAGCAGCAAAGTCGCCAGATACAGGGGTTCCTCTGGAAACACCATATATTTT
.	TRBJ2-1	16	TRBV27	TRBD2	CASSLRASGRANEQFF	TGTGCCAGCAGTTTGAGGGCTAGCGGGAGGGCCAATGAGCAGTTCTTC
.	TRBJ1-6	15	TRBV7-2	TRBD1	CASSQGGMGLSPLHF	TGTGCCAGCAGCCAGGGGGGAATGGGTCTTTCACCCCTCCACTTT
.	TRBJ2-3	16	TRBV27	.	CASSEYSGTSTDTQYF	TGTGCCAGCAGTGAATATAGCGGAACTAGCACAGATACGCAGTATTTT
.	TRBJ1-6	14	TRBV6-5	.	CASGQGGVQSPLHF	TGTGCCAGCGGGCAGGGTGGTGTTCAATCACCCCTCCACTTT
.	TRBJ1-6	14	TRBV7-8	TRBD1	CASSRTGVSSPLHF	TGTGCCAGCAGCCGGACAGGGGTTTCTTCACCCCTCCACTTT
.	TRBJ1-2	12	TRBV28	.	CASSRRPGGYTF	TGTGCCAGCAGTCGCCGTCCGGGTGGCTACACCTTC
.	TRBJ2-7	13	TRBV28	.	CASSLQGPYEQYF	TGTGCCAGCAGTTTGCAGGGCCCCTACGAGCAGTACTTC
.	TRBJ2-2	15	TRBV4-1	TRBD1	CASSQEGRGLGELFF	TGCGCCAGCAGCCAAGAGGGCAGGGGGCTGGGGGAGCTGTTTTTT
.	TRBJ1-1	15	TRBV7-8	.	CASSPGGTWNTEAFF	TGTGCCAGCAGCCCCGGAGGGACGTGGAACACTGAAGCTTTCTTT
.	TRBJ2-7	12	TRBV30	.	CACRVGTYEQYF	TGTGCCTGCAGGGTGGGGACCTACGAGCAGTACTTC
.	TRBJ1-3	13	TRBV11-3	.	CASPESSGNTIYF	TGTGCCAGCCCCGAGAGCTCTGGAAACACCATATATTTT
.	TRBJ1-3	18	TRBV4-3	.	CASSQDPTGPRSGNTIYF	TGCGCCAGCAGCCAAGATCCTACAGGTCCGCGATCTGGAAACACCATATATTTT
.	TRBJ2-5	15	TRBV3-1/TRBV3-2	.	CASSQDVRGQETQYF	TGTGCCAGCAGCCAAGACGTAAGGGGCCAAGAGACCCAGTACTTC
.	TRBJ2-7	14	TRBV7-8	.	CASSLLGVSYEQYF	TGTGCCAGCAGCTTGCTCGGGGTCTCCTACGAGCAGTACTTC
.	TRBJ2-2	16	TRBV10-3	TRBD2	CAISNRLAGANGELFF	TGTGCCATCAGCAACAGACTAGCGGGGGCGAACGGGGAGCTGTTTTTT
.	TRBJ1-1	13	TRBV19	.	CASSIHPQGEAFF	TGTGCCAGTAGTATCCACCCCCAGGGGGAAGCTTTCTTT
.	TRBJ1-6	15	TRBV28	TRBD1	CASSLSTGGNSPLHF	TGTGCCAGCAGTTTATCTACAGGGGGTAATTCACCCCTCCACTTT
.	TRBJ1-1	14	TRBV30	TRBD1	CAWSGYRGRFEAFF	TGTGCCTGGAGTGGATACAGGGGGCGATTTGAAGCTTTCTTT
.	TRBJ1-2	15	TRBV5-5	.	CASSLATGANYGYTF	TGTGCCAGCAGCTTAGCGACAGGAGCTAACTATGGCTACACCTTC
once	TRBJ1-4	14	TRBV2	TRBD1	CASSPDRVTEKLFF	TGTGCCAGCAGCCCCGACAGGGTTACTGAAAAACTGTTTTTT
.	TRBJ1-1	15	TRBV11-2	TRBD1	CASSSFDRGVAEAFF	TGTGCCAGCAGCTCATTCGACAGGGGGGTCGCTGAAGCTTTCTTT
many	TRBJ1-2	13	TRBV29-1	TRBD1	CSVSPGGQYGYTF	TGCAGCGTCAGCCCCGGGGGACAGTATGGCTACACCTTC
.	TRBJ2-1	16	TRBV14	TRBD2	CASSQVTLAGDYEQFF	TGTGCCAGCAGCCAAGTCACCCTAGCGGGAGATTATGAGCAGTTCTTC
.	TRBJ2-5	14	TRBV10-1	TRBD1	CASSEDRVRQTQYF	TGCGCCAGCAGTGAAGACAGGGTGAGACAGACCCAGTACTTC
.	TRBJ1-3	13	TRBV5-6	.	CASSSLSGNTIYF	TGTGCCAGCAGCTCCCTCTCTGGAAACACCATATATTTT
.	TRBJ1-5	13	TRBV7-2	.	CASSLKGDQPQHF	TGTGCCAGCAGCTTAAAAGGGGATCAGCCCCAGCATTTT
.	TRBJ2-3	16	TRBV7-2	.	CASSLARQASTDTQYF	TGTGCCAGCAGCTTAGCAAGACAAGCTAGCACAGATACGCAGTATTTT
.	TRBJ1-6	15	TRBV3-1/TRBV3-2	TRBD1	CASSRGGQENSPLHF	TGTGCCAGCAGCCGGGGCGGACAGGAGAATTCACCCCTCCACTTT
.	TRBJ2-6	18	TRBV9	TRBD1	CASSVDTGGISGANVLTF	TGTGCCAGCAGCGTAGATACAGGGGGGATCTCTGGGGCCAACGTCCTGACTTTC
.	TRBJ2-3	14	TRBV15	TRBD2	CATSRDRGADTQYF	TGTGCCACCAGCAGAGATCGGGGGGCAGATACGCAGTATTTT
.	TRBJ1-5	14	TRBV28	TRBD1	CASRRDSSNQPQHF	TGTGCCAGCAGGAGGGACAGTAGCAATCAGCCCCAGCATTTT
once	TRBJ1-5	15	TRBV19	.	CASSVRGMGNQPQHF	TGTGCCAGTAGTGTCAGGGGTATGGGCAATCAGCCCCAGCATTTT
.	TRBJ1-2	15	TRBV6-5	.	CASSLTGQEMYGYTF	TGTGCCAGCAGTCTCACAGGGCAAGAGATGTATGGCTACACCTTC